One T cell receptor beta chain is described in this entry. Its antigen is undetermined. Clones were sequenced by immunoSEQ multiplex PCR, and TCRdb holds only the in-frame ones, with some missing. The sample consists of approximately 16,000 clones, around four fifths of them appearing once. Autoimmune disease history or systemic immunosuppression disqualified patients. Peripheral blood came from all dose cohorts at three timepoints. Trimming removed 0 bases from V and 2 bases from J; junction bases left unmatched: 1. Germline loops: CDR1 SGHTA, CDR2 FQGTGA. The CDR3 totals 15 residues. The data derive from a study of OX40 agonist ivuxolimab in advanced cancers. Study-level background: Cancers in dose escalation were hepatocellular, melanoma, renal cell and head and neck.

Study outcomes and limitations: Fewer expanded clones were found on average in CD4+ than in CD8+ T cells.

Sample: CD4+ or CD8+ T cells sorted from blood, taken in a trial of the OX40 agonist ivuxolimab. The V gene is TRBV7-3, the J gene TRBJ2-1; 7 bases line up with TRBD1. The source of this sequence is an adult with an advanced solid tumor such as melanoma, head and neck, liver or kidney cancer. CDR3 coding DNA: TGTGCCAGCAGCTTAACGGGGACAGCCTACAATGAGCAGTTCTTC. It encodes CASSLTGTAYNEQFF.